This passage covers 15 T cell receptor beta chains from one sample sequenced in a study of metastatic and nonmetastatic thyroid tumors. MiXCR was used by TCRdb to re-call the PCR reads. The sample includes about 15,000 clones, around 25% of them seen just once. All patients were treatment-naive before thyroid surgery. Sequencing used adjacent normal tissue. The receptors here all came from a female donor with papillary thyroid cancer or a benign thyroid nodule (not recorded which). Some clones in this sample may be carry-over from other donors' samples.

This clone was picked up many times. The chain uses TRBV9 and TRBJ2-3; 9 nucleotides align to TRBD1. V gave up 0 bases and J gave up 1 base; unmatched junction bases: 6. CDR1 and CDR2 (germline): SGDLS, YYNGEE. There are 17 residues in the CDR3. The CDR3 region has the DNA TGTGCCAGCAGCGTAGAGCGGGACAGGGCCCGCACAGATACGCAGTATTTT. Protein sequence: CASSVERDRARTDTQYF.

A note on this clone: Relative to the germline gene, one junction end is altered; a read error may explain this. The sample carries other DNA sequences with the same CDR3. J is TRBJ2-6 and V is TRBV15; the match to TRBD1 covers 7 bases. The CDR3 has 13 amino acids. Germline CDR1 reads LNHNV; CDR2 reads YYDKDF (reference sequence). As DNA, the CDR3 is TGCGCAACCCAGGGGGCTGGGGCCAACGTCCTGACTTTC. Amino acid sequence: CATQGAGANVLTF.

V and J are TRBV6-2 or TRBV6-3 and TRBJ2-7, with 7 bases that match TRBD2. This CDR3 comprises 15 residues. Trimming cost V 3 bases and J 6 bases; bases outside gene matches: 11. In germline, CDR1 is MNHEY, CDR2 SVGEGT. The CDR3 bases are TGTGCCAGCAGTTATGGGGGGGGAGGGGCTCTCGAGCAGTACTTC. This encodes CASSYGGGGALEQYF.

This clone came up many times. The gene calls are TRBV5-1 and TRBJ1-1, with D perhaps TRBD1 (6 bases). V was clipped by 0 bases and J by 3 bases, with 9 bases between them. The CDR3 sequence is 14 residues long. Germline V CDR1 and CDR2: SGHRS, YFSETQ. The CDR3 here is CASSLEGQYTEAFF. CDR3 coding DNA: TGCGCCAGCAGCTTGGAAGGACAGTACACTGAAGCTTTCTTT. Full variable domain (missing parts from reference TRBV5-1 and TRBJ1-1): KAGVTQTPRYLIKTRGQQVTLSCSPISGHRSVSWYQQTPGQGLQFLFEYFSETQRNKGNFPGRFSGRQFSNSRSEMNVSTLELGDSALYLCASSLEGQYTEAFFGQGTRLTVV.

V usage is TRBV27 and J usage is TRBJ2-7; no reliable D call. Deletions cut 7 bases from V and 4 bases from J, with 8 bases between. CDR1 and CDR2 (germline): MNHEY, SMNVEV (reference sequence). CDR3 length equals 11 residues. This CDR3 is CASTSGYEQYF. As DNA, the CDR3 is TGTGCCAGCACCTCTGGGTACGAGCAGTACTTC.

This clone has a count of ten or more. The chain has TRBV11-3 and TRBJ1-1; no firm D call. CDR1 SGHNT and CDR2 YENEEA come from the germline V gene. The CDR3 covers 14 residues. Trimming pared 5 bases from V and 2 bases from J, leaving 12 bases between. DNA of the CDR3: TGTGCCAGCAGCAGGACCATCATCAACACTGAAGCTTTCTTT. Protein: CASSRTIINTEAFF.

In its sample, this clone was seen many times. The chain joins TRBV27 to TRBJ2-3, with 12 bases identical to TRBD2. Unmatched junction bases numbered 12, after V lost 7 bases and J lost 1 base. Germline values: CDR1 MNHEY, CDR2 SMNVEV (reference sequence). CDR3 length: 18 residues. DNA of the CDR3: TGTGCCAGCACCCCTGGGACTAGCGGGTTAGGCGGCACAGATACGCAGTATTTT. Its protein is CASTPGTSGLGGTDTQYF.

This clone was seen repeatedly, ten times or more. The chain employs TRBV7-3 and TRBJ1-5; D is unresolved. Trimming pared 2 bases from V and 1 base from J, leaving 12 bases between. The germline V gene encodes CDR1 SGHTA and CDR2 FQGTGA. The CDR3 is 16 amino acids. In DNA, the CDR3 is TGTGCCAGCAGCTTAGGGCCTTCTGGGAGCAATCAGCCCCAGCATTTT. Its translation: CASSLGPSGSNQPQHF.

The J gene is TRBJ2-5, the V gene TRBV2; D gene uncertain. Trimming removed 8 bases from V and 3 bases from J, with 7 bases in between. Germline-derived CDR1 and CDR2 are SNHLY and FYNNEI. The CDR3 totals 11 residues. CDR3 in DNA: TGTGCCAGCTTCTACGAAGAGACCCAGTACTTC. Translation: CASFYEETQYF.

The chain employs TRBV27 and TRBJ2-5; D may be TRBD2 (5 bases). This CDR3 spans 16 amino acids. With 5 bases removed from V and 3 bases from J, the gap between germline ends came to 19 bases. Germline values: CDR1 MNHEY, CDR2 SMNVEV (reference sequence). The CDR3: CASSDYTARAKETQYF. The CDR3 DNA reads TGTGCCAGCAGTGACTATACAGCGCGCGCAAAAGAGACCCAGTACTTC.

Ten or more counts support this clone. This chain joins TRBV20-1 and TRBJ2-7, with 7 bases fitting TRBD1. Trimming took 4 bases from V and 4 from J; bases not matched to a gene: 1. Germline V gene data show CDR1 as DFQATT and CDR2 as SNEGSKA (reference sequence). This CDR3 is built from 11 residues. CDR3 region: CSATQGYEQYF. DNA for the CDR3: TGCAGTGCTACACAGGGGTACGAGCAGTACTTC.

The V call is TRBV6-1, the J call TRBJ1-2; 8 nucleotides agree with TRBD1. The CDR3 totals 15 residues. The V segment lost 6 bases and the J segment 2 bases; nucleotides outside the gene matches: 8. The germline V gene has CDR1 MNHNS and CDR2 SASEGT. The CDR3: CASSPQGAENYGYTF. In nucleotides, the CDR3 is TGTGCCAGCAGCCCGCAGGGGGCTGAAAACTATGGCTACACCTTC.

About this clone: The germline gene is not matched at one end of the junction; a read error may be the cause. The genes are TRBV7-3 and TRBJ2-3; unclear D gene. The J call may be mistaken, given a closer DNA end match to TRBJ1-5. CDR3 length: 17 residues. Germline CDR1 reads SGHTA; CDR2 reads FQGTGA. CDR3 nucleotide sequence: TGCGCCAGCAGCTTTACCGGAGGAGCGGGAGTGGCAGATACGCAGCATTTT. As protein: CASSFTGGAGVADTQHF.

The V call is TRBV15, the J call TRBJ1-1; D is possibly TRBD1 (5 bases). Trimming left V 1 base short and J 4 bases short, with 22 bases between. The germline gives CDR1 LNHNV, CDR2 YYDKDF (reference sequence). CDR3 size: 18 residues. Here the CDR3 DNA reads TGTGCCACCAGCAGAGGCTGGGTGTGGGGCCCGGGGGTCACTGAAGCTTTCTTT. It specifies CATSRGWVWGPGVTEAFF.

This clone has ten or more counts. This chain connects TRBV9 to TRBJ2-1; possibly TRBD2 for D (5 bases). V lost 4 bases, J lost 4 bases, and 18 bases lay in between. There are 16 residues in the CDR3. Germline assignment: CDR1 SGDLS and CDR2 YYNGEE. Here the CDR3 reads CASSRQAAEAYNEQFF. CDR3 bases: TGTGCCAGCAGCCGACAAGCGGCAGAGGCTTACAATGAGCAGTTCTTC. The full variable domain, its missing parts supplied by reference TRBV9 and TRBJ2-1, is DSGVTQTPKHLITATGQRVTLRCSPRSGDLSVYWYQQSLDQGLQFLIQYYNGEERAKGNILERFSAQQFPDLHSELNLSSLELGDSALYFCASSRQAAEAYNEQFFGPGTRLTVL.